The clone carrying this TCR beta chain showed up many times. Trimming removed 8 bases from V and 0 bases from J; junction bases left unmatched: 7. Germline values: CDR1 SNHLY, CDR2 FYNNEI. This CDR3 contains 15 residues. Unique molecular identifiers were used in preparing the TCRbeta library. TCRdb redid the calling of the PCR reads with MiXCR, one entry per CDR3 protein. The sample has under 140,000 distinct CDR3 sequences; 10% to 13% are singletons. This record belongs to a study of T-cell reconstitution after alpha-beta-depleted transplantation in children. Source: PBMCs from the stem cell graft donor, taken from the stem cell graft. The rearrangement uses TRBV2 and TRBJ2-1, with TRBD1 matching over 7 bases. This receptor was taken from a human donor who donated a stem cell graft to a child with acute lymphoblastic leukemia. The CDR3 nucleotides read TGTGCCAGCTCGCCACAGGGGACCTCCTACAATGAGCAGTTCTTC. This codes for CASSPQGTSYNEQFF.